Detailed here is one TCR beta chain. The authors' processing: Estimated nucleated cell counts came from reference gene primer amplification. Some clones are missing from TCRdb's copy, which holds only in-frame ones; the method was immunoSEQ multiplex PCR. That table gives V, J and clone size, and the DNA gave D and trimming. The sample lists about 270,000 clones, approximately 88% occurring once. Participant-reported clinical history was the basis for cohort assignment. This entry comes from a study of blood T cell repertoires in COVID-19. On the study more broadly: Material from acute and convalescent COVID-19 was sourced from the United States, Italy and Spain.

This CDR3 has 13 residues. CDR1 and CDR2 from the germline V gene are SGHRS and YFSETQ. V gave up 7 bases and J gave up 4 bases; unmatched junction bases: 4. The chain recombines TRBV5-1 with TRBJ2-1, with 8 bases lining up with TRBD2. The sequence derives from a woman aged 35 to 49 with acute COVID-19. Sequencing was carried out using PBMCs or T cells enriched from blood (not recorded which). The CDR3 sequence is CASREGRYNEQFF. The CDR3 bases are TGCGCCAGCCGGGAGGGCCGGTACAATGAGCAGTTCTTC.